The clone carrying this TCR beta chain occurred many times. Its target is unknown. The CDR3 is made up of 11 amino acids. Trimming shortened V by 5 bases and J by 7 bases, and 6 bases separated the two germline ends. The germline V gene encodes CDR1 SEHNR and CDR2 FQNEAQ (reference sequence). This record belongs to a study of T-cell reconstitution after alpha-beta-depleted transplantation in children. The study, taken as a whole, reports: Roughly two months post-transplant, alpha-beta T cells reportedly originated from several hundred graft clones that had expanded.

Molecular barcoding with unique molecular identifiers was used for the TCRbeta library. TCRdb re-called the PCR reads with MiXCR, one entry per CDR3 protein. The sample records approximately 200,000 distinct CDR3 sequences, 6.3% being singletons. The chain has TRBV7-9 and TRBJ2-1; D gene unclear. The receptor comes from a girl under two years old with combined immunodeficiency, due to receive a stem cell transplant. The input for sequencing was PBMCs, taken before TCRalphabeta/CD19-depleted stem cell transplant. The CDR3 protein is CASSPANEQFF. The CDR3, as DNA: TGTGCCAGCAGCCCCGCGAATGAGCAGTTCTTC.